The 23 T cell receptor beta chains given below trace back to one sample, sequenced in a study of siplizumab effects on memory and regulatory T cells. Only in-frame clones appear in the TCRdb table, and some are missing; sequencing was by immunoSEQ multiplex PCR. The data contain about 82,000 clones, roughly 87% of them singletons. The sample consisted of Tregs sorted from blood. These receptors were collected from a human donor in good health.

This clone has just one count. V gene TRBV6-5 combines with J gene TRBJ1-4, with a tentative D call TRBD1 (6 bases). The germline gives CDR1 MNHEY, CDR2 SVGAGI. Trimming took 6 bases from V and 8 from J, leaving 10 bases between them. This CDR3 is built from 12 residues. The CDR3 region is CASSLTGEKLFF. CDR3 nucleotide sequence: TGTGCCAGCAGCCTTACAGGGGAAAAACTGTTTTTT.

A word on this clone: Because the CDR3 is missing its conserved closing phenylalanine or tryptophan, this is likely a read error. It is unclear where the CDR3 begins or ends on the DNA, so no DNA is shown, and the CDR3 is as TCRdb lists it. The chain recombines TRBV4-2 with TRBJ2-7. The germline V gene has CDR1 LGHNA and CDR2 YNFKEQ. The CDR3 contains 11 residues when both ends are counted. CDR3 loop: CASSQDLRAGY.

The chain has TRBV11-3 and TRBJ2-7; TRBD1 agrees at 12 bases. This CDR3 is built from 15 residues. The V segment lost 1 base and the J segment 5 bases; nucleotides outside the gene matches: 3. Germline loops: CDR1 SGHNT, CDR2 YENEEA. As DNA, the CDR3 is TGTGCCAGCAGCTTAGGAGGGACAGGGGGCGACGAGCAGTACTTC. This encodes CASSLGGTGGDEQYF. Supplemented by reference TRBV11-3 and TRBJ2-7, the full variable domain reads EAGVVQSPRYKIIEKKQPVAFWCNPISGHNTLYWYLQNLGQGPELLIRYENEEAVDDSQLPKDRFSAERLKGVDSTLKIQPAELGDSAVYLCASSLGGTGGDEQYFGPGTRLTVT.

CDR3 region: CASSEALPGGGYF. CDR3 nucleotides: TGTGCCAGCAGTGAAGCATTACCAGGAGGTGGGTACTTC. The chain is built from TRBV6-1 and TRBJ2-7, with D tentatively TRBD2 (5 bases). The germline V gene encodes CDR1 MNHNS and CDR2 SASEGT. The V and J ends lost 0 bases and 12 bases respectively, with 15 bases between them. The CDR3 length is 13 residues.

This clone came up a few times. V is TRBV11-2 and J is TRBJ1-2; a weak D match, TRBD1 (5 bases). There are 12 residues in the CDR3. The germline V and J ends were trimmed by 1 base and 8 bases, with 8 bases remaining between them. The germline CDR1 and CDR2 sequences are SGHAT and FQNNGV. The CDR3 DNA sequence: TGTGCCAGCAGCTTAGGAGGGGACGGCTACACCTTC. Amino acid sequence: CASSLGGDGYTF.

The chain carries TRBV6-5 and TRBJ2-1, with TRBD2 matching over 8 bases. Looked up from germline, CDR1 is MNHEY and CDR2 is SVGAGI. There are 13 residues in the CDR3. The V and J ends lost 5 bases and 8 bases, in that order; junction bases with no gene match: 5. Here the CDR3 reads CASSRGGLHEQFF. CDR3 in DNA: TGTGCCAGCAGTCGGGGGGGCCTCCATGAGCAGTTCTTC.

This clone occurred once. The genes are TRBV4-1 and TRBJ2-2; D uncertain. The germline CDR1 and CDR2 sequences are MGHRA and YSYEKL. Trimming pared 0 bases from V and 6 bases from J, leaving 11 bases between. This CDR3 is built from 15 residues. The CDR3: CASSQEGNGAGELFF. The CDR3 DNA sequence: TGCGCCAGCAGCCAAGAAGGGAATGGGGCCGGGGAGCTGTTTTTT.

The chain recombines TRBV27 with TRBJ2-2, with 7 bases lining up with TRBD2. Germline trimming cut 5 bases from V and 0 bases from J; bases unmatched to any gene: 6. Per the germline V gene, CDR1 is MNHEY and CDR2 is SMNVEV (reference sequence). The CDR3 has 16 residues. For the CDR3, the DNA is TGTGCCAGCAGTCCACGGACTAGGGCGAACACCGGGGAGCTGTTTTTT. Translating gives CASSPRTRANTGELFF.

The chain links TRBV6-1 to TRBJ2-4; D uncertain. Per germline, CDR1 MNHNS and CDR2 SASEGT. Trimming shortened V by 5 bases and J by 0 bases, and 8 bases separated the two germline ends. The CDR3 runs to 14 residues. This CDR3 is CASSWMRAKNIQYF. The CDR3 DNA is TGTGCCAGCAGTTGGATGCGAGCCAAAAACATTCAGTACTTC.

The chain has TRBV5-4 and TRBJ2-1; a weak D match, TRBD2 (5 bases). The germline V and J ends were trimmed by 4 bases and 7 bases, with 15 bases remaining between them. Per the germline V gene, CDR1 is SGHNT and CDR2 is YYREEE (reference sequence). The CDR3 runs to 14 residues. CDR3 amino acids: CASSLSGRVNEQFF. As DNA, the CDR3 is TGTGCCAGCAGCCTCAGCGGTCGGGTTAATGAGCAGTTCTTC.

This chain joins TRBV6-5 and TRBJ1-2; D might be TRBD1 (5 bases). The ends were cut back, 10 bases at V and 2 bases at J, with 14 bases in the middle. The V gene's germline CDR1 is MNHEY and CDR2 SVGAGI. The CDR3 extends over 13 amino acids. The CDR3 here is CATTLGRNYGYTF. CDR3 coding DNA: TGTGCCACCACTCTGGGACGGAACTATGGCTACACCTTC.

The chain is built from TRBV28 and TRBJ2-3, with no clear D. CDR3 length: 10 residues. With 10 bases removed from V and 2 bases from J, the gap between germline ends came to 4 bases. Germline V gene sequence: CDR1 MDHEN, CDR2 SYDVKM. The CDR3 nucleotides read TGTGCCACCACCACAGATACGCAGTATTTT. This translates into CATTTDTQYF.

V and J are TRBV6-6 and TRBJ2-7; 8 nucleotides match TRBD2. After removal of 0 bases from V and 12 bases from J, the junction contained 10 bases not matched to a gene. The CDR3 extends over 14 amino acids. Germline V gene sequence: CDR1 MNHNY, CDR2 SVGAGI (reference sequence). The DNA for the CDR3 is TGTGCCAGCAGTTACTCGTTAACAGCGGGGGCCCCGTACTTC. It codes for CASSYSLTAGAPYF.

V usage is TRBV2 and J usage is TRBJ2-1; 10 nucleotides line up with TRBD1. Germline V gene data show CDR1 as SNHLY and CDR2 as FYNNEI. J was trimmed by 6 bases and V by 6 bases; bases with no gene match: 8. The CDR3 is 15 residues long. CDR3 loop: CASSVRGQGTNEQFF. The CDR3 DNA is TGTGCCAGCAGCGTTCGGGGACAGGGGACCAATGAGCAGTTCTTC.

The chain joins TRBV30 to TRBJ2-3, with D possibly being TRBD2 (7 bases). CDR3 size: 16 residues. Germline V gene sequence: CDR1 GTSNPN, CDR2 SVGIG (reference sequence). V lost 0 bases to trimming and J lost 5 bases, with 18 bases between them. CDR3 nucleotide sequence: TGTGCCTGGAGTGTAAGTTTGGCGGGGGCCCGAGATACGCAGTATTTT. Its translation: CAWSVSLAGARDTQYF.

This clone has more than one count but fewer than ten. The chain recombines TRBV2 with TRBJ2-1; perhaps TRBD1 as D (6 bases). With 6 bases removed from V and 15 bases from J, the gap between germline ends came to 18 bases. The CDR3 length is 12 residues. CDR1 and CDR2 from the germline V gene are SNHLY and FYNNEI. CDR3 residues: CASRGDTQLPFF. CDR3 sequence (DNA): TGTGCCAGCAGGGGGGACACCCAACTTCCGTTCTTC. Full variable domain (remainder filled in from reference TRBV2 and TRBJ2-1): EPEVTQTPSHQVTQMGQEVILRCVPISNHLYFYWYRQILGQKVEFLVSFYNNEISEKSEIFDDQFSVERPDGSNFTLKIRSTKLEDSAMYFCASRGDTQLPFFGPGTRLTVL.

The J gene is TRBJ1-1, the V gene TRBV5-6; possible D gene TRBD1, 6 bases. V lost 9 bases, J lost 3 bases, and 18 bases lay in between. Germline-derived CDR1 and CDR2 are SGHDT and YYEEEE. CDR3 size: 14 residues. Here the CDR3 reads CATAPTGRDTEAFF. The CDR3 DNA sequence: TGTGCCACCGCCCCCACAGGGCGGGACACTGAAGCTTTCTTT.

V gene TRBV12-5 combines with J gene TRBJ1-2; a possible D gene is TRBD1 (6 bases). Germline V CDR1 and CDR2: LGHNT, FRNRAP. The CDR3 sequence is 16 residues long. Trimming cost V 1 base and J 6 bases, with 18 bases left between them. The CDR3 sequence is CASGLEPSTGQNGYTF. In DNA, the CDR3 is TGTGCTAGTGGTTTGGAACCGTCGACAGGTCAAAATGGCTACACCTTC.

This chain connects TRBV7-9 to TRBJ1-3; no clear D. The germline gives CDR1 SEHNR, CDR2 FQNEAQ (reference sequence). Trimming removed 5 bases at V and 3 bases at J, with 11 bases between. The CDR3 runs 14 residues. The CDR3 nucleotides are TGTGCCAGCAGCAATCCTCCGGATGGAAACACCATATATTTT. Translated, it gives CASSNPPDGNTIYF.

The chain employs TRBV5-4 and TRBJ1-3, with D uncertain. Germline V CDR1 and CDR2: SGHNT, YYREEE (reference sequence). CDR3 length: 14 amino acids. The V end was cut by 1 base, the J end by 1 base, with 6 bases between. The CDR3 bases are TGTGCCAGCAGCTTGCGGGAGTCTGGAAACACCATATATTTT. This sequence encodes CASSLRESGNTIYF.

This chain connects TRBV15 to TRBJ2-6; perhaps TRBD1 as D (5 bases). The CDR3 consists of 16 residues. V was trimmed by 1 base and J by 0 bases, leaving 7 bases between them. Germline loops: CDR1 LNHNV, CDR2 YYDKDF (reference sequence). CDR3 coding DNA: TGTGCCACCAGCAGAGCAGGGTACTCTGGGGCCAACGTCCTGACTTTC. Its translation is CATSRAGYSGANVLTF. The full variable domain, its missing parts supplied by reference TRBV15 and TRBJ2-6, is DAMVIQNPRYQVTQFGKPVTLSCSQTLNHNVMYWYQQKSSQAPKLLFHYYDKDFNNEADTPDNFQSRRPNTSFCFLDIRSPGLGDTAMYLCATSRAGYSGANVLTFGAGSRLTVL.

This chain links TRBV5-1 with TRBJ2-3; TRBD2 matches 8 bases. The CDR3 contains 15 residues. Germline V gene data show CDR1 as SGHRS and CDR2 as YFSETQ. Unmatched junction bases numbered 6, after V lost 1 base and J lost 5 bases. CDR3 sequence: CASSLIGGAKDTQYF. CDR3 DNA: TGCGCCAGCAGCTTGATCGGGGGGGCAAAAGATACGCAGTATTTT.

The V gene is TRBV7-9, the J gene TRBJ1-5, with 7 bases lining up with TRBD1. Trimming took 1 base from V and 3 from J; bases not matched to a gene: 6. CDR3 length: 16 residues. CDR1 and CDR2 (germline): SEHNR, FQNEAQ (reference sequence). This CDR3 is CASSLGSGTANQPQHF. CDR3 nucleotides: TGTGCCAGCAGCTTAGGGTCCGGGACAGCCAATCAGCCCCAGCATTTT.